A selection of T cell receptor beta chains follows, all from one sample in a study of T cell responses to AZD1222 COVID-19 vaccine. Sequencing used immunoSEQ multiplex PCR; TCRdb keeps in-frame clones, though not all of them. Of more than 90,000 clones listed, roughly 84% were seen once; the top ten hold roughly a sixth. The sample here was peripheral blood, taken 28 days after the second AZD1222 dose. These receptors all come from an adult who received the AZD1222 COVID-19 vaccine. Each CDR3 is given with its conserved first and last residue. The D gene is left open where the match is weak. Not every row has a clone size; where given, it reads once, few, many or a size class.

size: .; J: TRBJ1-1; V: TRBV5-8; D: .; DNA: TGTGCCAGCAGCACCGGGACGGGGAACACTGAAGCTTTCTTT; CDR3: CASSTGTGNTEAFF
size: .; J: TRBJ1-1; V: TRBV12-3/TRBV12-4; D: .; DNA: TGTGCCAGCAGGGAGGGATTGCACACTGAAGCTTTCTTT; CDR3: CASREGLHTEAFF
size: .; J: TRBJ2-7; V: TRBV9; D: TRBD2; DNA: TGTGCCAGCAGCGGTAGCGGGGGCTACGAGCAGTACTTC; CDR3: CASSGSGGYEQYF
size: .; J: TRBJ1-1; V: TRBV12-3/TRBV12-4; D: .; DNA: TGTGCCAGCAGAGGGAGAACTGAAGCTTTCTTT; CDR3: CASRGRTEAFF
size: .; J: TRBJ1-1; V: TRBV11-2; D: .; DNA: TGTGCCAGCAGCTTAGTTCTTGGGGAAGCTTTCTTT; CDR3: CASSLVLGEAFF
size: .; J: TRBJ1-2; V: TRBV21-1; D: .; DNA: TGTGCCAGCAGCAAAGCGCTAAAGGACAGGTCTTTCTATGGCTACACCTTC; CDR3: CASSKALKDRSFYGYTF
size: .; J: TRBJ1-2; V: TRBV28; D: .; DNA: TGTGCCACTACCGGGGTTGGGTATGGCTACACCTTC; CDR3: CATTGVGYGYTF
size: many; J: TRBJ2-2; V: TRBV4-3; D: .; DNA: TGCGCCAGCAGCCGCGACAGAGACAACACCGGGGAGCTGTTTTTT; CDR3: CASSRDRDNTGELFF
size: .; J: TRBJ2-7; V: TRBV27; D: .; DNA: TGTGCCAGCGGGCGGGATAATAAGCGGGAGCAGTACTTC; CDR3: CASGRDNKREQYF
size: .; J: TRBJ2-3; V: TRBV30; D: .; DNA: TGTGCCTGGGGGCCTCGGGGACCAAGCACAGATACGCAGTATTTT; CDR3: CAWGPRGPSTDTQYF
size: .; J: TRBJ1-3; V: TRBV9; D: .; DNA: TGTGCCAGCAGCGTAGGCGGTATCTCTGGAAACACCATATATTTT; CDR3: CASSVGGISGNTIYF
size: many; J: TRBJ2-1; V: TRBV2; D: TRBD2; DNA: TGTGCCAGCAGGGCTAAACTAGCGGGAGCTTTCTACAATGAGCAGTTCTTC; CDR3: CASRAKLAGAFYNEQFF
size: few; J: TRBJ1-3; V: TRBV29-1; D: TRBD1; DNA: TGCAGCGCTGTGGACAGGGCCTACTCTGGAAACACCATATATTTT; CDR3: CSAVDRAYSGNTIYF
size: .; J: TRBJ2-7; V: TRBV6-5; D: .; DNA: TGTGCCAGCAAAGACAGAAGCTCCTACGAGCAGTACTTC; CDR3: CASKDRSSYEQYF
size: .; J: TRBJ2-2; V: TRBV5-4; D: .; DNA: TGTGCCAGCAGCTCCACTACCGGGGAGCTGTTTTTT; CDR3: CASSSTTGELFF
size: .; J: TRBJ1-5; V: TRBV19; D: .; DNA: TGTGCCAGTACTGCAGGCCTAAATCAGCCCCAGCATTTT; CDR3: CASTAGLNQPQHF
size: .; J: TRBJ2-7; V: TRBV18; D: .; DNA: TGTGCCAGCTCACCAGTAGGGAACTCCTACGAGCAGTACTTC; CDR3: CASSPVGNSYEQYF
size: .; J: TRBJ1-2; V: TRBV7-9; D: .; DNA: TGTGCCAGCAGCTTAGAAGACAGGAAGGATCGCTACACCTTC; CDR3: CASSLEDRKDRYTF
size: .; J: TRBJ1-1; V: TRBV5-6; D: .; DNA: TGTGCCAGCAGCTCCTACCAATTCCTTCGACGGTACACTGAAGCTTTCTTT; CDR3: CASSSYQFLRRYTEAFF
size: .; J: TRBJ2-1; V: TRBV28; D: TRBD2; DNA: TGTGCCAGCACCCGGGGGGGGAGGGCCCGGAATGAGCAGTTCTTC; CDR3: CASTRGGRARNEQFF
size: .; J: TRBJ1-1; V: TRBV3-1/TRBV3-2; D: TRBD1; DNA: TGTGCCAGCAGCCAGGGAGACAGGGTTGCTGAAGCTTTCTTT; CDR3: CASSQGDRVAEAFF
size: .; J: TRBJ1-4; V: TRBV30; D: .; DNA: TGTGCCTGGGCTCCGGGATCGGGTAATGAAAAACTGTTTTTT; CDR3: CAWAPGSGNEKLFF
size: .; J: TRBJ2-2; V: TRBV18; D: TRBD1; DNA: TGTGCCAGCTCACTACGACAGGGGGGGAACCTATTCCCGAACACCGGGGAGCTGTTTTTT; CDR3: CASSLRQGGNLFPNTGELFF
size: .; J: TRBJ1-2; V: TRBV12-3/TRBV12-4; D: .; DNA: TGTGCCAGCAGTTTAAAGGATTCCTCTGGCTACACCTTC; CDR3: CASSLKDSSGYTF
size: .; J: TRBJ1-3; V: TRBV7-9; D: .; DNA: TGTGCCAGCAGCCCGCCACTCTCTGGAAACACCATATATTTT; CDR3: CASSPPLSGNTIYF
size: .; J: TRBJ2-5; V: TRBV19; D: .; DNA: TGTGCCAGTAGTCCTCGGGGCGGAAGGGGAGAGACCCAGTACTTC; CDR3: CASSPRGGRGETQYF
size: .; J: TRBJ2-2; V: TRBV5-6; D: .; DNA: TGTGCCAGCAGCTTAGGGGGGGCGCATGAGGACACCGGGGAGCTGTTTTTT; CDR3: CASSLGGAHEDTGELFF
size: .; J: TRBJ1-1; V: TRBV28; D: .; DNA: TGTGCCAGCAGTTTCCACAGACTTTTATACATGAACACTGAAGCTTTCTTT; CDR3: CASSFHRLLYMNTEAFF
size: .; J: TRBJ1-1; V: TRBV6-1; D: .; DNA: TGTGCCAGCAGTGAGTTTGGGGGGTGGAACACTGAAGCTTTCTTT; CDR3: CASSEFGGWNTEAFF
size: .; J: TRBJ1-2; V: TRBV5-4; D: .; DNA: TGTGCCAGCAGCTTGAGGGGGGGCTTGAGAGGCTACACCTTC; CDR3: CASSLRGGLRGYTF
size: .; J: TRBJ1-2; V: TRBV5-1; D: TRBD1; DNA: TGCGCCAGCAGCTTGTATGGGACAGGGGGCGACTATGGCTACACCTTC; CDR3: CASSLYGTGGDYGYTF
size: .; J: TRBJ2-3; V: TRBV5-1; D: .; DNA: TGCGCCAGCAGCTTGGGGTCCAGCGGGAGCACAGATACGCAGTATTTT; CDR3: CASSLGSSGSTDTQYF